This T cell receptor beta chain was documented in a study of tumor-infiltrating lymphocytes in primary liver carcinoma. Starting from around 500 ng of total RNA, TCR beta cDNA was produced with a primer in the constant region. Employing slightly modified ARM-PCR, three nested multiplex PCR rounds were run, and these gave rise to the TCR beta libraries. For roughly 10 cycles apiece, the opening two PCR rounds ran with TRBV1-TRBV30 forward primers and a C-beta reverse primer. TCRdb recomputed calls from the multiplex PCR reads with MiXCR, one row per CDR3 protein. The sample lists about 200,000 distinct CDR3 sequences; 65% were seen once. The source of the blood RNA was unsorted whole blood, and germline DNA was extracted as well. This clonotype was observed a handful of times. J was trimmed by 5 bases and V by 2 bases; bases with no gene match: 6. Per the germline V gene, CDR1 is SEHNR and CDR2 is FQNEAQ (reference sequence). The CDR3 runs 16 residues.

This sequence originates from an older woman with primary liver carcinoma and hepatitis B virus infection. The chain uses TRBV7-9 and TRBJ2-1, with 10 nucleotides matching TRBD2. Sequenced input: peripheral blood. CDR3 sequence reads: CASSLITSGIDNEQFF. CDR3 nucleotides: TGTGCCAGCAGCTTAATTACTAGCGGGATCGACAATGAGCAGTTCTTC. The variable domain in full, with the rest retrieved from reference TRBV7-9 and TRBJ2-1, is DTGVSQNPRHKITKRGQNVTFRCDPISEHNRLYWYRQTLGQGPEFLTYFQNEAQLEKSRLLSDRFSAERPKGSFSTLEIQRTEQGDSAMYLCASSLITSGIDNEQFFGPGTRLTVL.